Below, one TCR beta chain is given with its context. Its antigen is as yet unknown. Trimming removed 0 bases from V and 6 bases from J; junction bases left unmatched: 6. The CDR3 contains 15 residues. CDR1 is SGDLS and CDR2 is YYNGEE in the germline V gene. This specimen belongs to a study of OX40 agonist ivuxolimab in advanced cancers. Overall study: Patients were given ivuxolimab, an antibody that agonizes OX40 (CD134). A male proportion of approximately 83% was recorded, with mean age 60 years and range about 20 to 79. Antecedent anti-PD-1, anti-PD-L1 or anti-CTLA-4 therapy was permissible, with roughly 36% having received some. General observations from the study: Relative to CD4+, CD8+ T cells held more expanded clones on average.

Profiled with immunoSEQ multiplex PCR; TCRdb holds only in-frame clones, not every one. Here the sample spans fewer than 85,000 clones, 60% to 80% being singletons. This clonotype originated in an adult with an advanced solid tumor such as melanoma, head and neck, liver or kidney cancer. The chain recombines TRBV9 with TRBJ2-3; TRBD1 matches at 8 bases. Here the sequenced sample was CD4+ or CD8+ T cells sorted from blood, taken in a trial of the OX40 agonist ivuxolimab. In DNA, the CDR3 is TGTGCCAGCAGCGTAGTGGACAGGGAATGGGATACGCAGTATTTT. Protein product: CASSVVDREWDTQYF. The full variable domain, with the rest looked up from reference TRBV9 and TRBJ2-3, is DSGVTQTPKHLITATGQRVTLRCSPRSGDLSVYWYQQSLDQGLQFLIQYYNGEERAKGNILERFSAQQFPDLHSELNLSSLELGDSALYFCASSVVDREWDTQYFGPGTRLTVL.